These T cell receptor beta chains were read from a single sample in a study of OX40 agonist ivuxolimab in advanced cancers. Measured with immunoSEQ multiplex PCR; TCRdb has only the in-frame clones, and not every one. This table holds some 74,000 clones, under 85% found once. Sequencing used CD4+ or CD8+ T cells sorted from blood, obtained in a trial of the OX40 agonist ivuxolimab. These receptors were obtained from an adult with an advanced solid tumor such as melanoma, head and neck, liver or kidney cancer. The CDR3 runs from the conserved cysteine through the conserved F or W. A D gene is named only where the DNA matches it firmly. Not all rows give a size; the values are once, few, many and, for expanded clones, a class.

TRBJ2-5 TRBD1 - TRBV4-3 TGCGCCAGCAGCCAGGGCGACAGGGTGGAAGAGACCCAGTACTTC CASSQGDRVEETQYF
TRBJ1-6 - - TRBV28 TGTGCAGTGGGCGGCAACAATTCACCCCTCCACTTT CAVGGNNSPLHF
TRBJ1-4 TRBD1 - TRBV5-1 TGCGCCAGCAGCTTGTCTACCGGGACAGGGGGCAAACTGTTTTTT CASSLSTGTGGKLFF
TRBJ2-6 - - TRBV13 TGTGCCAGCAGCTTAGGCCCAAGGGCCTCTGGGGCCAACGTCCTGACTTTC CASSLGPRASGANVLTF
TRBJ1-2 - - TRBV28 TGTGCCAGCAGTTTAAGTGGCTATGGCTACACCTTC CASSLSGYGYTF
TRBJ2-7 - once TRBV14 TGTGCCAGCAGTCCTAGCGCCGCCTACGAGCAGTACTTC CASSPSAAYEQYF
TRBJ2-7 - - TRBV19 TGTGCCAGTAGTCACTCACCCTACGAGCAGTACTTC CASSHSPYEQYF
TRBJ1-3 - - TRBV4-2 TGTGCCAGCAGCCAAGAATTTAGGGGCGGCAACACCATATATTTT CASSQEFRGGNTIYF
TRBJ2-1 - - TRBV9 TGTGCCAGCAGCCCATATACCGACGGAGAGCAGTTCTTC CASSPYTDGEQFF
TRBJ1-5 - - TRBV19 TGTGCCAGTAGTATAGATCACTTCCGGGACATCAATCAGCCCCAGCATTTT CASSIDHFRDINQPQHF
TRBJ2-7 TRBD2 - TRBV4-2 TGTGCCAGCAGCCAACCGGTAGCGGGAGGGGAGTACGAGCAGTACTTC CASSQPVAGGEYEQYF
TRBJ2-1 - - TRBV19 TGTGCCACAAGGGGTTACGGGCGTGGTGGTGTTAGCAATGAGCAGTTCTTC CATRGYGRGGVSNEQFF
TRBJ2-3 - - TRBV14 TGTGCCAGCAGCCAGGGCCTCGCAGATACGCAGTATTTT CASSQGLADTQYF
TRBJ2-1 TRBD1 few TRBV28 TGTGCCAGCAGTTCACAACAGGGGGATGATGAGCAGTTCTTC CASSSQQGDDEQFF
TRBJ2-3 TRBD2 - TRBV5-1 TGCGCCAGCAGTCAAGCGGGAGTTATCACAGATACGCAGTATTTT CASSQAGVITDTQYF
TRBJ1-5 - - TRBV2 TGTGCCAGCAGTGCAAGGCTTAGTCAGCCCCAGCATTTT CASSARLSQPQHF
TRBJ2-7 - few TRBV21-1 TGTGCCAGCAGAACGGTCAGCTCCTACGAGCAGTACTTC CASRTVSSYEQYF
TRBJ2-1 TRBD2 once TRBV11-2 TGTGCCAGCAGTGACCCGCTAGCGGGACGGGGGAATGAGCAGTTCTTC CASSDPLAGRGNEQFF
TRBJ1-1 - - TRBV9 TGTGCCAGCAGCGTAGTCCAGGCCATCTCGCCTTTCTTT CASSVVQAISPFF
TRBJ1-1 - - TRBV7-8 TGTGCCAGCAGCCCAAGGGGGGACACTGAAGCTTTCTTT CASSPRGDTEAFF
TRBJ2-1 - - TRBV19 TGTGCCAGTAGTATACTCGGCGGCAAGGATCACAATGAGCAGTTCTTC CASSILGGKDHNEQFF
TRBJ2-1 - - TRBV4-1 TGCGCCAGCAGCCAAGGACAGGGGTACAGCGGGAGTCGAAATGAGCAGTTCTTC CASSQGQGYSGSRNEQFF
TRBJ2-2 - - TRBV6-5 TGTGCCAGCAGTTACACGGCAGGGTGGACCGGGGAGCTGTTTTTT CASSYTAGWTGELFF
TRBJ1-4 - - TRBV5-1 TGCGCCAGCAGCCAGTCTCAGAGTCTAGAAAAACTGTTTTTT CASSQSQSLEKLFF
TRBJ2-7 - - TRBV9 TGTGCCAGCAGCGTATCCCCCCTCGGGGGTAAGGAGCAGTACTTC CASSVSPLGGKEQYF
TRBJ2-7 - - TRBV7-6 TGTGCCAGCAGCCCGACAGCCCCCTACGAGCAGTACTTC CASSPTAPYEQYF
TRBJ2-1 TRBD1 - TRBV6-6 TGTGCCAGCAGTATTGGACAGGGAAATGAGCAGTTCTTC CASSIGQGNEQFF
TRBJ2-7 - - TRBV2 TGTGCCAGCAGGGGTGGTAAAGGGCGCCACGAGCAGTACTTC CASRGGKGRHEQYF
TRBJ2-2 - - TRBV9 TGTGCCAGCAGCGTAGTCGGATCCACCGGGGAGCTGTTTTTT CASSVVGSTGELFF
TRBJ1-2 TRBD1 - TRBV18 TGTGCCAGCTCACCAAGACCTATCTCCGGGACAGGGACTGTCTATGGCTACACCTTC CASSPRPISGTGTVYGYTF
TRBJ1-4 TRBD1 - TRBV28 TGTGCCAGCAGCATCGGGGACAGGGCTAATGAAAAACTGTTTTTT CASSIGDRANEKLFF
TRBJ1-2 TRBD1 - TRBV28 TGTGCCAGCAGTTCCTCACGACAGGGTAGTGGCTACACCTTC CASSSSRQGSGYTF
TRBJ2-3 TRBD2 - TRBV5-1 TGCGCCAGCAGCCAGAACCCGGGACTAGGAGGAGATACGCAGTATTTT CASSQNPGLGGDTQYF
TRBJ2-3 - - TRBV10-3 TGTGCCATCAAAAGGAGACAGGGCACAGATACGCAGTATTTT CAIKRRQGTDTQYF
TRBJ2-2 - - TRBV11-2 TGTGCCAGCAGCATAATGGGGACACCCACCGGGGAGCTGTTTTTT CASSIMGTPTGELFF
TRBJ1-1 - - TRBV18 TGTGCCAGCTCACACGGAAACCTGAACACTGAAGCTTTCTTT CASSHGNLNTEAFF
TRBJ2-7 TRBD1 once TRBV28 TGTGCCAGCAGTACAGGGGGTATCTACGAGCAGTACTTC CASSTGGIYEQYF